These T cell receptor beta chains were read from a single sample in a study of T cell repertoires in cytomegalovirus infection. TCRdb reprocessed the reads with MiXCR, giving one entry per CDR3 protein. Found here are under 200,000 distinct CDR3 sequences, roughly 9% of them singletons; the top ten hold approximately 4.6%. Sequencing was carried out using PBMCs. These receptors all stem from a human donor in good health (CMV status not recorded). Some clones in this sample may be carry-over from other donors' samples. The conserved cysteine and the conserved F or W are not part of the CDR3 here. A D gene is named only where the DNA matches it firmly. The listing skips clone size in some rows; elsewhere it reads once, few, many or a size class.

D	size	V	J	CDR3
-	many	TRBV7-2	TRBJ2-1	ASSFSRDNYNEQF
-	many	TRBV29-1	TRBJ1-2	SVEEFAGNLLGYT
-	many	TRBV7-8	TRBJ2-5	ASSKSGTPGETQY
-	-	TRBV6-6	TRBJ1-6	ASSYAPQNNSPLH
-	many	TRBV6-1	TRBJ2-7	ASSGKTVSAYEQY
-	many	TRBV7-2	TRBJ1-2	ASSSSTASNYGYT
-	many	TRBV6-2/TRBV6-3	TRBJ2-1	ASSYSRDLYNEQF
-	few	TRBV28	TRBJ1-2	ASSFMGRPGGYT
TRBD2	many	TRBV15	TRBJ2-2	ATSRDGAGGNTGELF
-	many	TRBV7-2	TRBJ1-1	ASSLAGTAEAF
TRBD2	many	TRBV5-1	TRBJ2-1	ASSLGPSSGRGREQF
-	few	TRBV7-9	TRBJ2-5	ASSPGPQVGTQY
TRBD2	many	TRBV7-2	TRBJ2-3	ARLYTGAGLARDTQY
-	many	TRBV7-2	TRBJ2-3	ASSSVWDGDTQY
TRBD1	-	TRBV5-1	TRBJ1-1	ASSPTGGNTEAF
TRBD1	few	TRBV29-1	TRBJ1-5	SVGDSSNQPQH
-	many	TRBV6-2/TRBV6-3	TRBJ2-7	ASRETGAYYEQY
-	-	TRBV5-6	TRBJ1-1	ASSFDPGTEAF
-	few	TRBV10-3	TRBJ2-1	AISEAEGTYNEQF
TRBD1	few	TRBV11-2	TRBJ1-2	ASSPLWDRNYGYT
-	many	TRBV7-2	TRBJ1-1	ASSSRSSFNTEAF
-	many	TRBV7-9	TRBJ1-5	ASSFVGSNQPQH
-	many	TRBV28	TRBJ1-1	ASIGRDSGDTEAF
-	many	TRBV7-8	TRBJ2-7	ASSLGTGTGYEQY
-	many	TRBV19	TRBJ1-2	ASSISVYGYT
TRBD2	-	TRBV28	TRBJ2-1	ASSLGYLWSGRGGFNEQF
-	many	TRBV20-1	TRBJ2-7	SARDRRMGRKSSYEQY
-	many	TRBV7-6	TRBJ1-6	ASSLETVGGRSPLH
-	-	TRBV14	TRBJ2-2	ASSQVAGGDRRSTGELF
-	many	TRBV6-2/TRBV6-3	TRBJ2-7	AAAVTGAYEQY
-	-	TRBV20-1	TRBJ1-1	SAAEPNTEAF
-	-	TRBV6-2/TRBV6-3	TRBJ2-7	ASSSQGSWQY
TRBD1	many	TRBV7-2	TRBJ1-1	ASSLGRGRTEAF
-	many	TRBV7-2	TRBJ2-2	ASSVNTGRNTGELF
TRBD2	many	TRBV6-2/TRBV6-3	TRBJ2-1	ASSDWGGYNEQF
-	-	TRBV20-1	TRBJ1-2	SASGGRVTGYT